The T cell receptor beta chain described here comes from a study of OX40 agonist ivuxolimab in advanced cancers. This CDR3 has 12 amino acids. V lost 5 bases and J lost 8, with 12 bases in between. Germline-derived CDR1 and CDR2 are SGHDN and FVKESK. Assay: immunoSEQ multiplex PCR; the TCRdb copy retains only in-frame clones and omits some. In the table there are 65,000 to 85,000 clones, 87% of which are singletons. This material consisted of CD4+ or CD8+ T cells sorted from blood, taken in a trial of the OX40 agonist ivuxolimab. V usage is TRBV14 and J usage is TRBJ1-2; D might be TRBD1 (5 bases). The sequence was collected from an adult with an advanced solid tumor such as melanoma, head and neck, liver or kidney cancer. CDR3 protein: CASSSGVGGYTF. In DNA form, the CDR3 reads TGTGCCAGCAGCTCGGGGGTCGGCGGCTACACCTTC. The full variable domain, rest sourced from reference TRBV14 and TRBJ1-2, is EAGVTQFPSHSVIEKGQTVTLRCDPISGHDNLYWYRRVMGKEIKFLLHFVKESKQDESGMPNNRFLAERTGGTYSTLKVQPAELEDSGVYFCASSSGVGGYTFGSGTRLTVV.